The rows below give T cell receptor beta chains drawn from one sample of a study of blood T cell dynamics during melanoma immunotherapy. TCRdb keeps only in-frame clones here, not all; method: immunoSEQ multiplex PCR. The data hold about 8,500 clones, with 81% observed a single time. This material consisted of blood, taken from a patient treated with checkpoint blockade. These TCRs come from a human donor with melanoma. CDR3s include the opening cysteine and the closing phenylalanine or tryptophan.

V gene: TRBV25-1
CDR3 length: 14
CDR3 protein: CASTTGHWNTEAFF

V gene: TRBV15
CDR3 length: 15
CDR3 protein: CATSGRQGGGETQYF

V gene: TRBV29-1
CDR3 length: 14
CDR3 protein: CSVMDRINTGELFF

V gene: TRBV2
CDR3 length: 15
CDR3 protein: CASTDRVWNTGELFF

V gene: TRBV25-1
CDR3 length: 15
CDR3 protein: CASSGRERMSTEAFF

V gene: TRBV5-6
CDR3 length: 12
CDR3 protein: CASSFLGETQYF

V gene: TRBV5-1
CDR3 length: 14
CDR3 protein: CASSLLDSAYEQYF

V gene: TRBV5-8
CDR3 length: 14
CDR3 protein: CASSLDQGTYEQYF

V gene: TRBV5-1
CDR3 length: 15
CDR3 protein: CASSFSLGDMNEQYF

V gene: TRBV4-2
CDR3 length: 19
CDR3 protein: CASSQRGSLEGEGNQPQHF

V gene: TRBV2
CDR3 length: 16
CDR3 protein: CASSPRGQGGNQPQHF

V gene: TRBV27
CDR3 length: 14
CDR3 protein: CASSLRTENSPLHF

V gene: TRBV19
CDR3 length: 15
CDR3 protein: CASSMSPISGNTIYF

V gene: TRBV10-3
CDR3 length: 13
CDR3 protein: CAISAGANEKLFF

V gene: TRBV19
CDR3 length: 15
CDR3 protein: CASTNSHSGANVLTF

V gene: TRBV28
CDR3 length: 10
CDR3 protein: CATSTETQYF

V gene: TRBV7-9
CDR3 length: 13
CDR3 protein: CASSEQGPDTQYF

V gene: TRBV18
CDR3 length: 16
CDR3 protein: CASSPRRTGSESPLHF

V gene: TRBV9
CDR3 length: 13
CDR3 protein: CASEGAGANVLTF

V gene: TRBV9
CDR3 length: 14
CDR3 protein: CASSPGHSGTEAFF

V gene: TRBV28
CDR3 length: 15
CDR3 protein: CASSYITGGHTEAFF

V gene: TRBV7-3
CDR3 length: 14
CDR3 protein: CASSLSLGTGELFF

V gene: TRBV5-8
CDR3 length: 12
CDR3 protein: CASSPEWGGAFF

V gene: TRBV29-1
CDR3 length: 16
CDR3 protein: CSPGTAWGDRSGELFF

V gene: TRBV27
CDR3 length: 14
CDR3 protein: CASSGRTGNYEQYF

V gene: TRBV5-4
CDR3 length: 15
CDR3 protein: CASSPDIATNEKLFF

V gene: TRBV2
CDR3 length: 15
CDR3 protein: CASSFGTGGSYGYTF

V gene: TRBV30
CDR3 length: 15
CDR3 protein: CAWGPGLPGANVLTF

V gene: TRBV2
CDR3 length: 14
CDR3 protein: CASSGDRGRTEAFF

V gene: TRBV30
CDR3 length: 15
CDR3 protein: CAWSEVDRVSYEQYF

V gene: TRBV5-4
CDR3 length: 16
CDR3 protein: CASSFDPGKNTGELFF

V gene: TRBV5-8
CDR3 length: 16
CDR3 protein: CASSLDSAGGTDTQYF

V gene: TRBV6-5
CDR3 length: 12
CDR3 protein: CASSPRNTEAFF

V gene: TRBV5-1
CDR3 length: 13
CDR3 protein: CASSGPGGGEQFF

V gene: TRBV6-5
CDR3 length: 14
CDR3 protein: CASSSGTRDYGYTF

V gene: TRBV15
CDR3 length: 16
CDR3 protein: CATSREQRGSYNEQFF

V gene: TRBV11-2
CDR3 length: 16
CDR3 protein: CASSPRHLVSGNTIYF

V gene: TRBV30
CDR3 length: 14
CDR3 protein: CAWSKRGNPYEQYF

V gene: TRBV6-5
CDR3 length: 13
CDR3 protein: CASSYWRGTEAFF

V gene: TRBV4-2
CDR3 length: 16
CDR3 protein: CASSLGGTGDNSPLHF

V gene: TRBV4-1
CDR3 length: 15
CDR3 protein: CASSQDQGGTDTQYF

V gene: TRBV7-9
CDR3 length: 14
CDR3 protein: CASSLGDRTYEQYF

V gene: TRBV19
CDR3 length: 12
CDR3 protein: CASSEQQNIQYF

V gene: TRBV30
CDR3 length: 14
CDR3 protein: CAWSPRPENYGYTF

V gene: TRBV18
CDR3 length: 14
CDR3 protein: CASSPRQTNTEAFF

V gene: TRBV10-3
CDR3 length: 15
CDR3 protein: CAISEVTGTHNEQFF